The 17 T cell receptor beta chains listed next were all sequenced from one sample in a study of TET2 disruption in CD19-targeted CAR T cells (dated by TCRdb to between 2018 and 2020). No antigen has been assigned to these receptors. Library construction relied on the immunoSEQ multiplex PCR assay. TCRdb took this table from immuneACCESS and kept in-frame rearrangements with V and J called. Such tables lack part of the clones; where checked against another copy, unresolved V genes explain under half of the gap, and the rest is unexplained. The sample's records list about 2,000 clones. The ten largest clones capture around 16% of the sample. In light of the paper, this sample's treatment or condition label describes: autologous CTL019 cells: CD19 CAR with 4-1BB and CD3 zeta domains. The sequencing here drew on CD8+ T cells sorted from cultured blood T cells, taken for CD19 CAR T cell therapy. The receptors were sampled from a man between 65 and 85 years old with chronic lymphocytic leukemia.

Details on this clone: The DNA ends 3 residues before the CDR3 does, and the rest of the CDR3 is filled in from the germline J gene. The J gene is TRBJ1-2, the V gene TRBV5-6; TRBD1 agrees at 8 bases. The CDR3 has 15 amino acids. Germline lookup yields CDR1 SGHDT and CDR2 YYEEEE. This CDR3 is CASSLGGPGGYDYTF. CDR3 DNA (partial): TGTGCCAGCAGCTTAGGAGGGCCAGGGGGCTACGAC.

CDR3 sequence reads: CASDARTSGGHYDYTF. The part of the CDR3 DNA that was read is TGTGCCAGTGATGCGAGAACTAGCGGGGGACATTACGAC. The V gene is TRBV19, the J gene TRBJ1-2, with D maybe TRBD1 (6 bases). The read halts 3 residues ahead of the CDR3 end, with the missing end drawn from the germline J gene. The CDR3 runs to 16 residues. The germline V gene has CDR1 LNHDA and CDR2 SQIVND (reference sequence).

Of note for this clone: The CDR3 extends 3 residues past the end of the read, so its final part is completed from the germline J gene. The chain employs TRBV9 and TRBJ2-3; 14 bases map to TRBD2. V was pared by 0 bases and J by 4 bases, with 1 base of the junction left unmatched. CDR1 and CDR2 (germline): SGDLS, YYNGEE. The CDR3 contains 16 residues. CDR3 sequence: CASSVATSGGADTQYF. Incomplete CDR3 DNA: TGTGCCAGCAGCGTAGCGACTAGCGGGGGGGCAGATACG.

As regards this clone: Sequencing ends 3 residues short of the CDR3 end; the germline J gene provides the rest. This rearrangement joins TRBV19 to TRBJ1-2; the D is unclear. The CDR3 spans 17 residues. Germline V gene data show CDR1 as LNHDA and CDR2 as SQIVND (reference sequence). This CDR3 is CASSREMAGPALNTYTF. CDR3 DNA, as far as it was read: TGTGCCAGTAGTAGGGAGATGGCGGGCCCCGCACTCAATACC. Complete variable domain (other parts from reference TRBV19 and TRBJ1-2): DGGITQSPKYLFRKEGQNVTLSCEQNLNHDAMYWYRQDPGQGLRLIYYSQIVNDFQKGDIAEGYSVSREKKESFPLTVTSAQKNPTAFYLCASSREMAGPALNTYTFGSGTRLTVV.

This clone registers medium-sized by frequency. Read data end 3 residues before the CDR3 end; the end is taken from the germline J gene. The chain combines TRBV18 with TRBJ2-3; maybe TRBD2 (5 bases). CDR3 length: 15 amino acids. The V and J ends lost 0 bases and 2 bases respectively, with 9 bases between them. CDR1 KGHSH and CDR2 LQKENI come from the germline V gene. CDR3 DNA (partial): TGTGCCAGCTCACCACCCGCTAGCTCCACAGATACG. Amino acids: CASSPPASSTDT. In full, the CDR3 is CASSPPASSTDTQYF. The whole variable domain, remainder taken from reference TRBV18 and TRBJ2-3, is NAGVMQNPRHLVRRRGQEARLRCSPMKGHSHVYWYRQLPEEGLKFMVYLQKENIIDESGMPKERFSAEFPKEGPSILRIQQVVRGDSAAYFCASSPPASSTDTQYFGPGTRLTVL.

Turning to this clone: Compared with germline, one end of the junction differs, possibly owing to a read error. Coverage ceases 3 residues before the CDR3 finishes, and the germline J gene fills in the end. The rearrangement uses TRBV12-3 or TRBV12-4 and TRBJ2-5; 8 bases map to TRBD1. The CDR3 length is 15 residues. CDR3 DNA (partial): TGTGTCAGCAGTCCGACAGGGGCGATCCAAGAGACC. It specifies CVSSPTGAIQET. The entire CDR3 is CVSSPTGAIQETQYF.

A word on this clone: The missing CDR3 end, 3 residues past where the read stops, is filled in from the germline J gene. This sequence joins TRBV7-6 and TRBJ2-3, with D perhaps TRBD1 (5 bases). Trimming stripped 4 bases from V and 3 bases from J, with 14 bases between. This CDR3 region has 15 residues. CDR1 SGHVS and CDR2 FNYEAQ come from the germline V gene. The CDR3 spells CASSSPGRETDTQYF. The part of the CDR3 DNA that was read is TGTGCCAGCAGCTCACCCGGCAGGGAAACAGATACG. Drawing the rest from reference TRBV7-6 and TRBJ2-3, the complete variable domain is GAGVSQSPRYKVTKRGQDVALRCDPISGHVSLYWYRQALGQGPEFLTYFNYEAQQDKSGLPNDRFSAERPEGSISTLTIQRTEQRDSAMYRCASSSPGRETDTQYFGPGTRLTVL.

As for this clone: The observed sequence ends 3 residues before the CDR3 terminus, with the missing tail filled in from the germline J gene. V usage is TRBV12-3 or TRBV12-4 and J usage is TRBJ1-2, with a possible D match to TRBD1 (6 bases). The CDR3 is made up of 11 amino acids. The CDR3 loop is CASSSGAGYTF. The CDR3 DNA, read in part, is TGTGCCAGCAGTTCAGGGGCCGGC.

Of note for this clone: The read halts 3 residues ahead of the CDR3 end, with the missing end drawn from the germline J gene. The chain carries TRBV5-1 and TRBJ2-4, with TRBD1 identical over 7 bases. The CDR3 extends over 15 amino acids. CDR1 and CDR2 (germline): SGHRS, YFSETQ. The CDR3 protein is CASSLALDREHGQYF. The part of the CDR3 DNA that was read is TGCGCCAGCAGCTTGGCTCTAGACAGGGAACATGGT.

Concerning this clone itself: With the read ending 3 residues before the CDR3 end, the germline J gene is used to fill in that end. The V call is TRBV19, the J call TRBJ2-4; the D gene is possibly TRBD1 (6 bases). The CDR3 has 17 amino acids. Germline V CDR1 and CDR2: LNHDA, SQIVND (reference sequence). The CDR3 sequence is CASSPYFGTLTNYGQYF. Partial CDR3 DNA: TGTGCCAGTAGTCCGTACTTCGGGACACTTACTAACTATGGT.

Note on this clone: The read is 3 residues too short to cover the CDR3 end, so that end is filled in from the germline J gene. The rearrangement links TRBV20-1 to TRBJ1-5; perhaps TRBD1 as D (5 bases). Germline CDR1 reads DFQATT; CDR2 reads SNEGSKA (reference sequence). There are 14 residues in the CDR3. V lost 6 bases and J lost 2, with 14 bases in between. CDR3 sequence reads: CSAWSGGGNQPQHF. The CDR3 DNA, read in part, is TGCAGTGCCTGGTCCGGGGGAGGCAATCAGCCC.

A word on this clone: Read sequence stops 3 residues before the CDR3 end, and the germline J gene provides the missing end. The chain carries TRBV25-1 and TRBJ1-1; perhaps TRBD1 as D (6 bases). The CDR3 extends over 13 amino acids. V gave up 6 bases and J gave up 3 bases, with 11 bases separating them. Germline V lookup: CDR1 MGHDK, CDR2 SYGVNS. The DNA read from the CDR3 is TGTGCCAGCAGCAGGGGTGGGGACACTGAA. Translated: CASSRGGDTE. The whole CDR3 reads CASSRGGDTEAFF.

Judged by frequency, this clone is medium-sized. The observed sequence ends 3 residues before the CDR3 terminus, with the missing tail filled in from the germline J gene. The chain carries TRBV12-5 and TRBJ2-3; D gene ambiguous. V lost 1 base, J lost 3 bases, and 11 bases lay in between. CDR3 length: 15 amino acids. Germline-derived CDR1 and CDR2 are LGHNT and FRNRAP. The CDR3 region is CASGLGALLTDTQYF. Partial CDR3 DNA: TGTGCTAGTGGTTTGGGGGCCCTCCTTACAGATACG.

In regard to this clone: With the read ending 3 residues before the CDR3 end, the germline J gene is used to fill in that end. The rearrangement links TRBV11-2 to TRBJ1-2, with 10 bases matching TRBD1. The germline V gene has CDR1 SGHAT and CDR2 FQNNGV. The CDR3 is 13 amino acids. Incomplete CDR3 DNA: TGTGCCAGCAGCATGACAGGGGGCAATGAA. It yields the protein CASSMTGGNE. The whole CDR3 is CASSMTGGNEYTF.

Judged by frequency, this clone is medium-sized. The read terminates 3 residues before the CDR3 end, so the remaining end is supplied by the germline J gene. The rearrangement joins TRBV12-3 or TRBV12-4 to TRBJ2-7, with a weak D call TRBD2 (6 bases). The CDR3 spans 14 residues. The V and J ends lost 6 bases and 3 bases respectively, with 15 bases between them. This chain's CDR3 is CASSSGGVYYEQYF. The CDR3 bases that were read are TGTGCCAGCAGCTCTGGCGGGGTTTACTACGAG.

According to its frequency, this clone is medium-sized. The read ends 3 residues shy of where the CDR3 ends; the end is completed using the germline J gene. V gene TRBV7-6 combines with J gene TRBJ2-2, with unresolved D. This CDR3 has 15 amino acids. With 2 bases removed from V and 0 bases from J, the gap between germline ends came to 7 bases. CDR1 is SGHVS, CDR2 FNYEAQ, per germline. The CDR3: CASSLTTANTGELFF. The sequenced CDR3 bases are TGTGCCAGCAGCTTAACTACCGCGAACACCGGGGAG. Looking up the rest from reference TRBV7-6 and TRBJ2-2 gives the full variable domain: GAGVSQSPRYKVTKRGQDVALRCDPISGHVSLYWYRQALGQGPEFLTYFNYEAQQDKSGLPNDRFSAERPEGSISTLTIQRTEQRDSAMYRCASSLTTANTGELFFGEGSRLTVL.

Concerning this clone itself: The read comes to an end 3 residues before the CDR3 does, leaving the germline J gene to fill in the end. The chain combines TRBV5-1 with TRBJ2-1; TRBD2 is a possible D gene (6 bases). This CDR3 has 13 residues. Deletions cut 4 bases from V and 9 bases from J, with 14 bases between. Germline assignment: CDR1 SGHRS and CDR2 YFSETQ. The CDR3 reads CASSPEVEGEQFF. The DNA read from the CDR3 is TGCGCCAGCAGCCCCGAGGTGGAGGGTGAG. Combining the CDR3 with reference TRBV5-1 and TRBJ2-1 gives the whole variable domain KAGVTQTPRYLIKTRGQQVTLSCSPISGHRSVSWYQQTPGQGLQFLFEYFSETQRNKGNFPGRFSGRQFSNSRSEMNVSTLELGDSALYLCASSPEVEGEQFFGPGTRLTVL.